This T cell receptor beta chain was found in a study of T-cell memory formation after mild COVID-19. Study background: The study found TCR clusters largely donor specific.

Barcoded TCR alpha and TCR beta cDNA libraries with UMIs came from 5'RACE using constant-segment primers. MiXCR, applied by TCRdb to the 5' RACE reads, yields one record per CDR3 protein. Of about 14,000 distinct CDR3 sequences in the sample, about 21% were seen once. This clonotype was detected many times. What it binds is unknown. Findings and limits, study-wide: SARS-CoV-2 specificity of second-wave clones peaking day 37 was unconfirmed. Mainly in CM and EM were contracting CD4+ clones; CD8+ were in EMRA.

The CDR3 totals 16 residues. Trimming took 0 bases from V and 5 from J, leaving 16 bases between them. Germline V CDR1 and CDR2: SEHNR, FQNEAQ (reference sequence). V usage is TRBV7-9 and J usage is TRBJ1-2; D is undetermined. Sequenced material: PBMCs or a T cell subset sorted from them (not recorded which). This TCR was recovered from an adult woman who had mild COVID-19 (a few samples of this study predate the infection). Cell type and time point are not known. The CDR3 region is CASSLAGAGVLYGYTF. In DNA, the CDR3 is TGTGCCAGCAGCTTAGCGGGCGCAGGAGTCTTATATGGCTACACCTTC.